The source of this T cell receptor (beta chain) is a study of T-cell reconstitution after alpha-beta-depleted transplantation in children. Study-wide results and caveats: The study traced high day-60 TCRbeta diversity in some patients to surviving recipient T cells and thymic progenitors. The study reportedly traced alpha-beta T cells about two months after transplant to several hundred expanded graft clones. At one year after transplant, newly produced T cells mostly accounted for T-cell counts and diversity.

Unique molecular identifiers were incorporated during preparation of the TCRbeta library. TCRdb re-analysed the PCR reads in MiXCR, keeping a single row per CDR3 protein. Of about 440,000 distinct CDR3 sequences listed, around two fifths were seen once; the top ten hold under 30%. This clonotype was seen only a few times. Its antigen is undetermined. The sequence derives from a girl aged 2-15 years with aplastic anemia, due to receive a stem cell transplant. Here the sequenced sample was PBMCs, taken before TCRalphabeta/CD19-depleted stem cell transplant.

The CDR3 DNA follows: TGTGCCAGCAGTGAAGGATGGGGTGGGTCACCCCTCCACTTT. This gives the protein CASSEGWGGSPLHF. The J gene is TRBJ1-6, the V gene TRBV2, with unresolved D. This CDR3 is built from 14 residues. V was pared by 1 base and J by 10 bases, with 11 bases between. Germline V gene lookup returns CDR1 SNHLY and CDR2 FYNNEI.